The next 21 T cell receptor beta chains were all read from a single sample in a study of low-dose radiotherapy and immunotherapy resistance in tumors. Gene-specific TRAV and TRBV primers were used for first-strand cDNA, covering alpha and beta chains. PCR amplification of the TCRs was performed with Phusion for 15 to 25 PCR cycles, and it relied on a constant-region primer together with a V-primer adapter. TCRdb analysed the reads with MiXCR anew, one entry per CDR3 protein. The repertoire holds 6,000 to 9,000 distinct CDR3 sequences, more than 65% seen once, with about 6% in the top ten. The source is a human donor with advanced metastatic prostate, ovarian, gallbladder or colorectal cancer (not recorded which). This table probably holds off-target reads from a library built for another chain.

The V gene is TRBV24-1, the J gene TRBJ2-1; 9 nucleotides line up with TRBD1. The CDR3 loop spans 15 amino acids. J lost 4 bases, V lost 2 bases, and 2 bases had no gene match. CDR1 is KGHDR and CDR2 is SFDVKD in the germline V gene. The CDR3 DNA sequence: TGTGCCACCAGTGATTCGGGACAGGGTTACAATGAGCAGTTCTTC. Protein sequence: CATSDSGQGYNEQFF.

This sequence joins TRBV5-6 and TRBJ2-3; D is ambiguous. The germline CDR1 and CDR2 sequences are SGHDT and YYEEEE. The CDR3 consists of 14 residues. Trimming left V 1 base short and J 0 bases short, with 6 bases between. The CDR3 is CASSLRVSTDTQYF. The CDR3, as DNA: TGTGCCAGCAGCTTGAGGGTCAGCACAGATACGCAGTATTTT.

The rearrangement links TRBV2 to TRBJ2-5; TRBD1 agrees at 8 bases. The CDR3 consists of 14 residues. The ends lost 7 bases at V and 5 bases at J; junction bases unmatched: 9. Looked up from germline, CDR1 is SNHLY and CDR2 is FYNNEI. CDR3: CASILGQAGETQYF. CDR3 DNA sequence: TGTGCCAGCATTCTGGGACAGGCGGGGGAGACCCAGTACTTC.

The rearrangement joins TRBV9 to TRBJ1-2, with D uncertain. Germline CDR1 reads SGDLS; CDR2 reads YYNGEE. Trimming removed 4 bases at V and 8 bases at J, with 27 bases between. The CDR3 runs to 17 residues. CDR3 nucleotides: TGTGCCAGCAGCTCGACCCATATCCCGGGTATTATGAGAGGCTACACCTTC. Amino acid sequence: CASSSTHIPGIMRGYTF.

Only a few counts were recorded for this clonotype. The J gene is TRBJ2-2, the V gene TRBV5-4; the match to TRBD2 covers 8 bases. The V gene's germline CDR1 is SGHNT and CDR2 YYREEE (reference sequence). This CDR3 spans 17 amino acids. V was pared by 5 bases and J by 2 bases, with 11 bases of the junction left unmatched. CDR3 sequence: CASSYHGGAFNTGELFF. CDR3 coding DNA: TGTGCCAGCAGTTACCACGGGGGGGCATTCAACACCGGGGAGCTGTTTTTT.

V gene TRBV7-2 combines with J gene TRBJ2-7; TRBD2 matches at 12 bases. From germline, CDR1 is SGHTA and CDR2 FQGNSA. The CDR3 loop spans 16 amino acids. The V gene end was trimmed by 4 bases and the J gene end by 4 bases; junction bases not matched to a gene: 8. DNA for the CDR3: TGTGCCAGCAGCTCTCGCCCTAGCGGGGGGGCGTACGAGCAGTACTTC. Translated, it gives CASSSRPSGGAYEQYF.

The rearrangement joins TRBV2 to TRBJ2-2; 8 bases fit TRBD1. V was pared by 10 bases and J by 1 base, with 2 bases of the junction left unmatched. CDR1 is SNHLY, CDR2 FYNNEI, per germline. The length of the CDR3 is 13 residues. The DNA for the CDR3 is TGTGCCACAGACAGGGGGAACACCGGGGAGCTGTTTTTT. Translating gives CATDRGNTGELFF.

The CDR3 sequence is CASSPTTGAYEQYF. The CDR3 DNA is TGTGCCAGCAGCCCAACAACAGGGGCCTACGAGCAGTACTTC. This chain joins TRBV5-6 and TRBJ2-7; 7 nucleotides line up with TRBD1. V lost 4 bases, J lost 2 bases, and 6 bases stayed unmatched. Germline V gives CDR1 SGHDT, CDR2 YYEEEE. The CDR3 sequence is 14 residues long.

This clonotype was picked up one time. The genes are TRBV9 and TRBJ2-3; 9 bases line up with TRBD1. The CDR3 is 14 amino acids. Germline V gene data show CDR1 as SGDLS and CDR2 as YYNGEE. The trim removed 4 bases at V and 2 bases at J, leaving 2 bases unmatched. CDR3 residues: CASSKQGATDTQYF. CDR3 DNA: TGTGCCAGCAGCAAACAGGGGGCCACAGATACGCAGTATTTT.

V usage is TRBV7-9 and J usage is TRBJ2-3; D is possibly TRBD1 or TRBD2 (5 bases each). Germline V gene sequence: CDR1 SEHNR, CDR2 FQNEAQ (reference sequence). The CDR3 has 13 amino acids. V shed 3 bases and J shed 4 bases, with 8 bases lying between them. In DNA, the CDR3 is TGTGCCAGCAGCTTCGGGGCGGCAGATACGCAGTATTTT. Its protein product is CASSFGAADTQYF.

The V gene is TRBV19, the J gene TRBJ2-1, with D hard to call. The V and J ends lost 4 bases and 8 bases respectively, with 6 bases between them. There are 11 residues in the CDR3. Germline V lookup: CDR1 LNHDA, CDR2 SQIVND (reference sequence). CDR3 nucleotides: TGTGCCAGTAGTAACTCGGATGAGCAGTTCTTC. As protein: CASSNSDEQFF.

J is TRBJ2-7 and V is TRBV3-1; D not certain. Germline assignment: CDR1 LGHDT and CDR2 YNNKEL (reference sequence). V lost 2 bases, J lost 6 bases, and 14 bases lay in between. The CDR3 runs 14 residues. CDR3 in amino acids: CASSQSILPGEQYF. Here the CDR3 DNA reads TGTGCCAGCAGCCAAAGCATCCTTCCAGGCGAGCAGTACTTC.

The chain has TRBV6-2 or TRBV6-3 and TRBJ2-5; D remains unclear. Trimming shortened V by 5 bases and J by 5 bases, and 6 bases separated the two germline ends. CDR1 MNHEY and CDR2 SVGEGT come from the germline V gene. This CDR3 contains 11 residues. The CDR3 sequence is CASSGRETQYF. The CDR3 bases are TGTGCCAGCAGTGGGCGCGAGACCCAGTACTTC.

V and J are TRBV3-1 and TRBJ2-3; D gene uncertain. The V end was cut by 4 bases, the J end by 1 base, with 15 bases between. The CDR3 spans 16 residues. Germline CDR1 reads LGHDT; CDR2 reads YNNKEL (reference sequence). CDR3 in DNA: TGTGCCAGCAGCCCCCGGCGGTTTCTCCGCACAGATACGCAGTATTTT. It yields the protein CASSPRRFLRTDTQYF.

Only a few counts were recorded for this clonotype. CDR3: CASSDSSVYEQYF. The CDR3 DNA is TGTGCCAGCAGCGACAGTTCAGTCTACGAGCAGTACTTC. This rearrangement joins TRBV28 to TRBJ2-7; possibly TRBD1 for D (5 bases). This CDR3 is 13 amino acids long. Per the germline V gene, CDR1 is MDHEN and CDR2 is SYDVKM. The V end lost 6 bases, the J end lost 3 bases, and 12 bases lay between the germline ends.

This clonotype was observed a few times. The rearrangement joins TRBV5-1 to TRBJ1-1; D call uncertain. Per germline, CDR1 SGHRS and CDR2 YFSETQ. The CDR3 is 15 amino acids. Trimming shortened V by 0 bases and J by 2 bases, and 11 bases separated the two germline ends. The CDR3 bases are TGCGCCAGCAGCTTGGCCTGGGTCGGAAACACTGAAGCTTTCTTT. This encodes CASSLAWVGNTEAFF. Variable domain in full (rest from reference TRBV5-1 and TRBJ1-1): KAGVTQTPRYLIKTRGQQVTLSCSPISGHRSVSWYQQTPGQGLQFLFEYFSETQRNKGNFPGRFSGRQFSNSRSEMNVSTLELGDSALYLCASSLAWVGNTEAFFGQGTRLTVV.

The V call is TRBV20-1, the J call TRBJ2-1, with 7 positions matching TRBD2. CDR1 is DFQATT and CDR2 is SNEGSKA in the germline V gene (reference sequence). This CDR3 contains 13 residues. V lost 1 base to trimming and J lost 7 bases; unmatched junction nucleotides: 4. Here the CDR3 DNA reads TGCAGTGCTAGAGTACCTAGCGGAAATGAGCAGTTCTTC. This gives the protein CSARVPSGNEQFF.

The chain joins TRBV18 to TRBJ2-4, with D possibly being TRBD1 (5 bases). Trimming pared 4 bases from V and 9 bases from J, leaving 13 bases between. The CDR3 covers 13 residues. The germline CDR1 and CDR2 sequences are KGHSH and LQKENI. The CDR3 reads CASSLDSAGIQYF. CDR3 DNA: TGTGCCAGCTCACTAGACAGTGCAGGCATTCAGTACTTC.

This clonotype was picked up one time. The chain joins TRBV4-3 to TRBJ2-1; 7 bases line up with TRBD1. The CDR3 covers 15 residues. Per germline, CDR1 LGHNA and CDR2 YSLEER. Germline trimming cut 0 bases from V and 4 bases from J; bases unmatched to any gene: 3. The CDR3: CASSQDSGGYNEQFF. For the CDR3, the DNA is TGCGCCAGCAGCCAAGATTCAGGGGGTTACAATGAGCAGTTCTTC.

This chain connects TRBV5-4 to TRBJ2-5, with 7 bases fitting TRBD2. The CDR3 has 16 residues. The ends lost 4 bases at V and 5 bases at J; junction bases unmatched: 14. Germline CDR1 SGHNT, CDR2 YYREEE (reference sequence). The CDR3 DNA reads as TGTGCCAGCAGCCCCGGTGGAGGGAGGGAAGTCGAGACCCAGTACTTC. Its protein product is CASSPGGGREVETQYF. The whole variable domain, filled in from reference TRBV5-4 and TRBJ2-5, reads ETGVTQSPTHLIKTRGQQVTLRCSSQSGHNTVSWYQQALGQGPQFIFQYYREEENGRGNFPPRFSGLQFPNYSSELNVNALELDDSALYLCASSPGGGREVETQYFGPGTRLLVL.

The chain carries TRBV4-1 and TRBJ1-1; perhaps TRBD1 as D (6 bases). Trimming pared 4 bases from V and 6 bases from J, leaving 12 bases between. This CDR3 is built from 13 residues. Germline V gives CDR1 MGHRA, CDR2 YSYEKL. The DNA for the CDR3 is TGCGCCAGCAGCCGAATCGGACAGCCTGAAGCTTTCTTT. Translation: CASSRIGQPEAFF.